Listed below are T cell receptor beta chains from one sample, sequenced in a study of chemoradiotherapy in HPV16-positive cancers. TCRdb's copy holds only in-frame clones and misses some; the assay was immunoSEQ multiplex PCR. The table records about 870 clones, around 86% of them present only once. Material: tumor tissue, obtained from a patient who underwent chemoradiotherapy. The receptors were sampled from a human donor with HPV-associated anogenital cancer. Both conserved end residues are trimmed from each CDR3. Fields, in order: V gene, CDR3 length, CDR3 protein.

v_gene: TRBV18; len: 15; CDR3aa: ASSPPTGVGTNEKLF
v_gene: TRBV5-1; len: 14; CDR3aa: ASSGLAGGGTGELF
v_gene: TRBV5-6; len: 9; CDR3aa: ASSLGGYNT
v_gene: TRBV5-4; len: 12; CDR3aa: ASSLTVTGNTIY
v_gene: TRBV5-5; len: 9; CDR3aa: ASSLRVSET
v_gene: TRBV7-9; len: 14; CDR3aa: ASSQQGAHSGNTIY
v_gene: TRBV9; len: 13; CDR3aa: ASSLGQGANYGYT
v_gene: TRBV7-9; len: 13; CDR3aa: ASHSSGEYLSEQF
v_gene: TRBV18; len: 15; CDR3aa: ASSIGQQAPSGNTIY
v_gene: TRBV6-6; len: 13; CDR3aa: ASSYRGAVTDTQY
v_gene: TRBV2; len: 11; CDR3aa: ASGLPGGGEQF
v_gene: TRBV15; len: 11; CDR3aa: ATSRDRRETQY
v_gene: TRBV19; len: 11; CDR3aa: ASRPTNTGELF
v_gene: TRBV6-1; len: 11; CDR3aa: ASGQGLYEKLF
v_gene: TRBV5-1; len: 14; CDR3aa: ASSTGTTTSYNEQF